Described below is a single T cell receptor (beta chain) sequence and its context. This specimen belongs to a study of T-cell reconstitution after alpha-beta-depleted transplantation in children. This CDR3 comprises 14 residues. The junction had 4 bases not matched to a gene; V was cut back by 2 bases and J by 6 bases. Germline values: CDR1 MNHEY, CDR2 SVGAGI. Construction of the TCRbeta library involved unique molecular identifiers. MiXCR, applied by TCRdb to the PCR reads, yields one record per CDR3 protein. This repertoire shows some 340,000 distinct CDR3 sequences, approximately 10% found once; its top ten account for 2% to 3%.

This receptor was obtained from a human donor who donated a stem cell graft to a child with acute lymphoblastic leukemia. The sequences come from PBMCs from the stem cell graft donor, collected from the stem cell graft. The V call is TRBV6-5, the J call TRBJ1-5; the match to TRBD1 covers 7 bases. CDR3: CASSYDQGGQPQHF. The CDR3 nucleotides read TGTGCCAGCAGTTACGATCAGGGGGGTCAGCCCCAGCATTTT.